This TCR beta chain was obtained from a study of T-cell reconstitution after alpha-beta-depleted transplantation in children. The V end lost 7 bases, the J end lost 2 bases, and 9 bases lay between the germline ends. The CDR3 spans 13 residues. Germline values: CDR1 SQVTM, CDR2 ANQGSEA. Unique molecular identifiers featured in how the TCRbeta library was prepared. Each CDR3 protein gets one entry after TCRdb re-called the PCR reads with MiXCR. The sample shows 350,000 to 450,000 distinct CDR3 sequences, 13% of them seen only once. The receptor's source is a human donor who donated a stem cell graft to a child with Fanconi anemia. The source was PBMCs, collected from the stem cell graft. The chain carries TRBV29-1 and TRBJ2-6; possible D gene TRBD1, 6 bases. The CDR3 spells CSAYRAGANVLTF. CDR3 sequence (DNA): TGCAGCGCTTACAGGGCTGGGGCCAACGTCCTGACTTTC.